The entry below gives a single T cell receptor (beta chain) sequence along with its context. What it binds is unknown. Replicate PCRs for sorted subsets used approximately 220 ng DNA; this equaled 25,000 to 35,000 T cell genomes. The data were produced by immunoSEQ multiplex PCR, yet TCRdb's version contains in-frame clones alone and is incomplete. The table has about 1 million clones, more than 60% seen once. Donors were Caucasian adults residing in Nashville, Tennessee, USA. The data stem from a study of shared clonotypes between healthy human individuals. Findings of the study overall: Generally, naive subsets (rather than memory subsets) showed larger estimated richness.

Germline CDR1 SGHDT, CDR2 YYEEEE. The ends were cut back, 1 base at V and 2 bases at J, with 13 bases in the middle. The CDR3 spans 15 residues. The chain is built from TRBV5-6 and TRBJ2-7; the D gene could be TRBD1 or TRBD2 (5 bases each). Sequenced sample: memory CD4+ T cells sorted from blood. The subset is: CD45RA-negative fraction. This clonotype was sampled from a man aged 18 to 30 in good health. The CDR3, as DNA: TGTGCCAGCAGCTTGCTTCGGGGCATTACCTACGAGCAGTACTTC. The encoded protein is CASSLLRGITYEQYF. Drawing the rest from reference TRBV5-6 and TRBJ2-7, the complete variable domain is DAGVTQSPTHLIKTRGQQVTLRCSPKSGHDTVSWYQQALGQGPQFIFQYYEEEERQRGNFPDRFSGHQFPNYSSELNVNALLLGDSALYLCASSLLRGITYEQYFGPGTRLTVT.